The 24 T cell receptor beta chains reported below all come from one sample, sequenced in a study of T cells after yellow fever vaccination. TCRdb ran MiXCR on the 5' RACE reads and lists one entry per CDR3 protein. The data show approximately 110,000 distinct CDR3 sequences, more than 6% seen once. The source was CD4+ T cells sorted from PBMCs, collected less than 11 days after the first yellow fever vaccination. All receptors come from a man aged 18 to 35 who received the YFV17D yellow fever vaccine.

As regards this clonotype: This could be a read error, since a much larger clone is one nucleotide away. This sequence joins TRBV5-1 and TRBJ2-5; 9 bases are a match to TRBD2. This CDR3 contains 14 residues. Germline-derived CDR1 and CDR2 are SGHRS and YFSETQ. The CDR3, as DNA: TGCGCCGGCAGCTTGATAGCGGGGGAAGAGACCCAGTACTTC. Translated, it gives CAGSLIAGEETQYF.

Turning to this clonotype: A much larger clone differs from this one at a single base, so this may be a read error. The V and J genes are TRBV30 and TRBJ2-1; TRBD1 is a possible D gene (6 bases). Trimming stripped 0 bases from V and 15 bases from J, with 12 bases between. The CDR3 runs 11 residues. CDR1 is GTSNPN, CDR2 SVGIG, per germline (reference sequence). The CDR3 here is CAWSVMGAAFF. CDR3 nucleotide sequence: TGTGCCTGGAGTGTAATGGGGGCCGCGTTCTTC.

Worth noting for this clonotype: It may be a read error: a sequence one base away is much more abundant. The chain employs TRBV24-1 and TRBJ2-5; 11 bases line up with TRBD1. Germline V CDR1 and CDR2: KGHDR, SFDVKD. The CDR3 is 15 amino acids. CDR3 amino acids: CGTSDPGTGGETQYF. Written as DNA, the CDR3 is TGTGGCACCAGTGATCCAGGGACAGGGGGAGAGACCCAGTACTTC.

At least ten counts were recorded for this clonotype. V and J are TRBV27 and TRBJ2-5; 14 nucleotides match TRBD2. Trimming at V came to 6 bases and at J to 4 bases, leaving 4 bases not matched to a gene. The CDR3 runs to 15 residues. The germline V gene encodes CDR1 MNHEY and CDR2 SMNVEV (reference sequence). CDR3 sequence (DNA): TGTGCCAGCAGGCGACTAGCGGGGGGGCCAGAGACCCAGTACTTC. It encodes CASRRLAGGPETQYF.

This clonotype was seen at least ten times. V usage is TRBV3-1 and J usage is TRBJ2-2, with D maybe TRBD2 (6 bases). This CDR3 spans 16 amino acids. Germline-derived CDR1 and CDR2 are LGHDT and YNNKEL (reference sequence). V was clipped by 5 bases and J by 4 bases, with 17 bases between them. The CDR3 region has the DNA TGTGCCAGCAGCACTATAGGGAGGCGAGGCACCGGGGAGCTGTTTTTT. It specifies CASSTIGRRGTGELFF. The whole variable domain, filled in from reference TRBV3-1 and TRBJ2-2, reads DTAVSQTPKYLVTQMGNDKSIKCEQNLGHDTMYWYKQDSKKFLKIMFSYNNKELIINETVPNRFSPKSPDKAHLNLHINSLELGDSAVYFCASSTIGRRGTGELFFGEGSRLTVL.

This clonotype was picked up many times. The V and J genes are TRBV5-1 and TRBJ2-3, with 13 bases aligning to TRBD2. J gave up 6 bases and V 6 bases, and 4 bases lay outside the gene matches. This CDR3 contains 14 residues. The germline V gene has CDR1 SGHRS and CDR2 YFSETQ. The CDR3 DNA is TGCGCCAGCACCAGGACTAGCGGGGGTGATACGCAGTATTTT. Its translation: CASTRTSGGDTQYF.

This clonotype was observed at least ten times. V gene TRBV29-1 combines with J gene TRBJ2-7, with 7 bases fitting TRBD1. Germline trimming cut 5 bases from V and 5 bases from J; bases unmatched to any gene: 9. The CDR3 is 13 residues long. From germline, CDR1 is SQVTM and CDR2 ANQGSEA. Here the CDR3 reads CSVSEGGLNEQYF. The CDR3 bases are TGCAGCGTTTCCGAAGGGGGCCTGAACGAGCAGTACTTC.

The chain couples TRBV28 to TRBJ1-4; D is possibly TRBD1 (5 bases). The ends were cut back, 7 bases at V and 4 bases at J, with 10 bases in the middle. The CDR3 totals 13 residues. From germline, CDR1 is MDHEN and CDR2 SYDVKM. CDR3 DNA: TGTGCCAGCACCGACAGCGTTAATGAAAAACTGTTTTTT. Translated: CASTDSVNEKLFF.

This clonotype was counted many times. The chain recombines TRBV7-2 with TRBJ1-6; D remains ambiguous. Germline V gene sequence: CDR1 SGHTA, CDR2 FQGNSA. The V end was cut by 1 base, the J end by 6 bases, with 16 bases between. This CDR3 comprises 17 residues. CDR3 in amino acids: CASSLVAGLAFNSPLHF. In DNA form, the CDR3 reads TGTGCCAGCAGCTTAGTCGCCGGACTGGCATTTAATTCACCCCTCCACTTT. The full variable domain, its missing parts supplied by reference TRBV7-2 and TRBJ1-6, is GAGVSQSPSNKVTEKGKDVELRCDPISGHTALYWYRQSLGQGLEFLIYFQGNSAPDKSGLPSDRFSAERTGGSVSTLTIQRTQQEDSAVYLCASSLVAGLAFNSPLHFGNGTRLTVT.

V usage is TRBV7-2 and J usage is TRBJ2-5; 8 positions match TRBD2. The CDR3 totals 16 residues. The J segment lost 2 bases and the V segment lost 0 bases, leaving 5 bases of the junction unmatched. The germline V gene has CDR1 SGHTA and CDR2 FQGNSA. The CDR3 sequence is CASSLARSGGQETQYF. CDR3 sequence (DNA): TGTGCCAGCAGCTTAGCGCGATCGGGGGGGCAAGAGACCCAGTACTTC.

This clonotype was recorded many times. The J gene is TRBJ2-3, the V gene TRBV7-2; the D gene is possibly TRBD2 (6 bases). The germline V and J ends were trimmed by 0 bases and 4 bases, with 8 bases remaining between them. Germline assignment: CDR1 SGHTA and CDR2 FQGNSA. The CDR3 is made up of 14 amino acids. CDR3 amino acids: CASSLASGSDTQYF. The CDR3 DNA sequence: TGTGCCAGCAGCTTAGCTAGCGGTTCAGATACGCAGTATTTT.

The genes are TRBV20-1 and TRBJ1-6, with D hard to call. CDR1 and CDR2 from the germline V gene are DFQATT and SNEGSKA (reference sequence). The CDR3 loop spans 18 amino acids. With 6 bases removed from V and 3 bases from J, the gap between germline ends came to 24 bases. This CDR3 reads CSANPSHSKRLYNSPLHF. The CDR3 DNA follows: TGCAGTGCCAACCCCTCGCACTCTAAGAGGCTCTATAATTCACCCCTCCACTTT.

This clonotype was seen a few times. This chain uses TRBV19 with TRBJ2-2, with a weak D call TRBD2 (5 bases). Per the germline V gene, CDR1 is LNHDA and CDR2 is SQIVND (reference sequence). V lost 8 bases to trimming and J lost 7 bases, with 11 bases between them. CDR3 length equals 12 residues. As DNA, the CDR3 is TGTGCCAGTTCGGGGTTAGGCGGGGAGCTGTTTTTT. Its translation: CASSGLGGELFF.

In its sample, this clonotype was seen many times. The chain carries TRBV28 and TRBJ1-1, with TRBD1 identical over 7 bases. The CDR3 has 14 amino acids. The germline V gene encodes CDR1 MDHEN and CDR2 SYDVKM. The trim removed 2 bases at V and 0 bases at J, leaving 0 bases unmatched. CDR3 bases: TGTGCCAGCAGTTTAGGGACAGTGAACACTGAAGCTTTCTTT. Amino acids: CASSLGTVNTEAFF.

This clonotype was seen many times. V gene TRBV2 combines with J gene TRBJ1-5; TRBD1 matches 8 bases. Germline V CDR1 and CDR2: SNHLY, FYNNEI. This CDR3 has 14 amino acids. The ends lost 6 bases at V and 4 bases at J; junction bases unmatched: 5. CDR3 sequence (DNA): TGTGCCAGCAGCGCCGGACAGGGAAATCAGCCCCAGCATTTT. Translation gives CASSAGQGNQPQHF.

This clonotype was seen only once. A much larger clone sits a single nucleotide away, making a read error possible. The V call is TRBV15, the J call TRBJ1-2, with D hard to call. The length of the CDR3 is 14 residues. V lost 1 base to trimming and J lost 5 bases, with 11 bases between them. Germline CDR1 LNHNV, CDR2 YYDKDF (reference sequence). CDR3 amino acids: CATSRVGAEYGYTF. DNA of the CDR3: TGTGCCACCAGCAGAGTTGGTGCAGAGTATGGCTACACCTTC.

This clonotype was seen only a few times. This chain connects TRBV13 to TRBJ1-2, with 10 bases aligning to TRBD1. The CDR3 has 13 residues. V was pared by 5 bases and J by 6 bases, with 3 bases of the junction left unmatched. Germline CDR1 PRHDT, CDR2 FYEKMQ (reference sequence). CDR3 coding DNA: TGTGCCAGCAGCCCCGGGACAGGGGATGGCTACACCTTC. Translated, it gives CASSPGTGDGYTF.

This clonotype was seen ten or more times. The chain couples TRBV11-2 to TRBJ1-1; TRBD1 matches at 7 bases. Germline V lookup: CDR1 SGHAT, CDR2 FQNNGV. V trimming: 2 bases; J trimming: 3 bases; junction bases outside the gene matches: 0. The length of the CDR3 is 13 residues. CDR3 region: CASSLQGDTEAFF. Written as DNA, the CDR3 is TGTGCCAGCAGCTTACAGGGGGACACTGAAGCTTTCTTT.

This chain uses TRBV7-2 with TRBJ1-2, with D tentatively TRBD1 (5 bases). The CDR3 spans 14 residues. Germline CDR1 and CDR2: SGHTA and FQGNSA. Trimming stripped 1 base from V and 4 bases from J, with 10 bases between. The CDR3 DNA follows: TGTGCCAGCAGCTTAGGAGGGGTGGTCTATGGCTACACCTTC. Protein: CASSLGGVVYGYTF. Full variable domain (rest looked up from reference TRBV7-2 and TRBJ1-2): GAGVSQSPSNKVTEKGKDVELRCDPISGHTALYWYRQSLGQGLEFLIYFQGNSAPDKSGLPSDRFSAERTGGSVSTLTIQRTQQEDSAVYLCASSLGGVVYGYTFGSGTRLTVV.

The sample holds many counts of this clonotype. The genes are TRBV10-3 and TRBJ2-7; 12 bases match TRBD2. The CDR3 spans 15 residues. Germline trimming cut 0 bases from V and 5 bases from J; bases unmatched to any gene: 2. The germline V gene has CDR1 ENHRY and CDR2 SYGVKD. CDR3 nucleotide sequence: TGTGCCATCAGTGAGTCGACTAGCGGGGGCGACGAGCAGTACTTC. This encodes CAISESTSGGDEQYF.

This clonotype has a count of ten or more. The chain has TRBV5-1 and TRBJ2-3; D is possibly TRBD2 (6 bases). The CDR3 contains 17 residues. Germline V gives CDR1 SGHRS, CDR2 YFSETQ. Trimming took 1 base from V and 2 from J, leaving 17 bases between them. In nucleotides, the CDR3 is TGCGCCAGCAGCTTGCTGTCTCGCGGGGCATACACAGATACGCAGTATTTT. Its protein is CASSLLSRGAYTDTQYF. The full variable domain, completed using reference TRBV5-1 and TRBJ2-3, is KAGVTQTPRYLIKTRGQQVTLSCSPISGHRSVSWYQQTPGQGLQFLFEYFSETQRNKGNFPGRFSGRQFSNSRSEMNVSTLELGDSALYLCASSLLSRGAYTDTQYFGPGTRLTVL.

This clonotype was seen repeatedly, ten times or more. This rearrangement joins TRBV3-1 to TRBJ1-2; no clear D. Trimming removed 4 bases at V and 0 bases at J, with 12 bases between. The CDR3 totals 15 residues. The germline V gene encodes CDR1 LGHDT and CDR2 YNNKEL (reference sequence). In DNA, the CDR3 is TGTGCCAGCAGCCTCCTCGCGGCAGCTAACTATGGCTACACCTTC. Translating gives CASSLLAAANYGYTF.

This clonotype has ten or more counts. The chain uses TRBV6-5 and TRBJ2-1; D possibly uses TRBD1 or TRBD2 (6 bases each). Trimming left V 5 bases short and J 5 bases short, with 19 bases between. The germline gives CDR1 MNHEY, CDR2 SVGAGI. CDR3 size: 16 residues. CDR3: CASSQEQGGSDNEQFF. The DNA of the CDR3 is TGTGCCAGCAGTCAGGAACAGGGAGGTTCCGACAATGAGCAGTTCTTC.

This clonotype has a count of ten or more. V usage is TRBV7-2 and J usage is TRBJ1-1, with 11 bases that match TRBD1. V trimming: 5 bases; J trimming: 11 bases; junction bases outside the gene matches: 7. The CDR3 is made up of 13 amino acids. Germline CDR1 and CDR2: SGHTA and FQGNSA. The chain's CDR3 is CASSPGQGAVAFF. The CDR3 DNA reads as TGTGCCAGCAGCCCTGGACAGGGGGCGGTTGCTTTCTTT.